Presented here are 5 T cell receptor beta chains from one specimen sequenced in a study of shared clonotypes between healthy human individuals. Some clones are missing from TCRdb's copy, which holds only in-frame ones; the method was immunoSEQ multiplex PCR. The table includes about 1.5 million clones, around 98% detected once. The sample consisted of naive CD4+ T cells sorted from blood. The subset here: CD45RA+ positively selected. The receptors were sampled from a young man in good health.

This chain connects TRBV5-1 to TRBJ2-1; D gene unclear. This CDR3 region has 15 residues. Germline lookup yields CDR1 SGHRS and CDR2 YFSETQ. V was shortened by 0 bases and J by 8 bases, with 15 bases between the two germline ends. In nucleotides, the CDR3 is TGCGCCAGCAGCTTGGAACCCGGTTCTAGGGATGAGCAGTTCTTC. It specifies CASSLEPGSRDEQFF.

V is TRBV7-2 and J is TRBJ2-5, with D uncertain. The CDR3 loop spans 14 amino acids. Looked up from germline, CDR1 is SGHTA and CDR2 is FQGNSA. The V gene lost 5 bases and the J gene lost 3 bases, with 13 bases spanning the gap. This CDR3 is CASSPPPAKETQYF. The CDR3 coding sequence is TGTGCCAGCAGCCCACCCCCAGCGAAAGAGACCCAGTACTTC.

This chain uses TRBV6-5 with TRBJ1-1; perhaps TRBD1 as D (6 bases). V was clipped by 6 bases and J by 3 bases, with 14 bases between them. The CDR3 covers 14 residues. Looked up from germline, CDR1 is MNHEY and CDR2 is SVGAGI. DNA of the CDR3: TGTGCCAGCAGACAGGGACCGGGGTACACTGAAGCTTTCTTT. Its protein product is CASRQGPGYTEAFF.

V usage is TRBV5-6 and J usage is TRBJ2-2; the match to TRBD1 covers 9 bases. The germline V gene encodes CDR1 SGHDT and CDR2 YYEEEE. This CDR3 spans 16 amino acids. With 5 bases clipped from V and 3 bases from J, the junction kept 8 bases outside the gene matches. CDR3 residues: CASRRTGQGYTGELFF. The DNA of the CDR3 is TGTGCCAGCAGGCGTACGGGACAGGGCTACACCGGGGAGCTGTTTTTT.

The chain links TRBV27 to TRBJ2-7, with 7 positions matching TRBD2. J lost 7 bases, V lost 5 bases, and 20 bases had no gene match. Germline V gives CDR1 MNHEY, CDR2 SMNVEV (reference sequence). The CDR3 length is 17 residues. CDR3 residues: CASSPGKIAGHLGEQYF. In DNA form, the CDR3 reads TGTGCCAGCAGTCCGGGGAAGATAGCGGGCCATTTGGGGGAGCAGTACTTC.